A single sample gave rise to the 8 T cell receptor beta chains below, sequenced in a study of blood T cell repertoires in COVID-19. This table comes from immunoSEQ multiplex PCR, and its TCRdb copy is limited to in-frame clones, with some not included. The table has about 73,000 clones, 83% seen once. The material sequenced was peripheral blood. These receptors were collected from a woman aged 60 to 75 with acute or convalescent COVID-19.

The chain links TRBV5-1 to TRBJ1-5; 8 bases are a match to TRBD1. CDR1 SGHRS and CDR2 YFSETQ come from the germline V gene. The CDR3 length is 18 residues. Trimming removed 0 bases from V and 3 bases from J; junction bases left unmatched: 11. The CDR3: CASSLEDRVVCNNQPQHF. In DNA form, the CDR3 reads TGCGCCAGCAGCTTGGAGGACAGGGTAGTCTGTAACAATCAGCCCCAGCATTTT.

The chain recombines TRBV5-5 with TRBJ2-3, with TRBD1 matching over 7 bases. Germline V CDR1 and CDR2: SGHKS, YYEKEE (reference sequence). Trimming removed 5 bases from V and 2 bases from J; junction bases left unmatched: 2. The CDR3 runs to 13 residues. CDR3 nucleotides: TGTGCCAGCAGACAGGGGTCCACAGATACGCAGTATTTT. It is translated as CASRQGSTDTQYF.

The rearrangement uses TRBV4-1 and TRBJ1-6, with D possibly matching TRBD1 (5 bases). Trimming cost V 0 bases and J 7 bases, with 13 bases left between them. This CDR3 region has 16 residues. CDR1 is MGHRA and CDR2 is YSYEKL in the germline V gene. The CDR3 DNA sequence: TGCGCCAGCAGCCAAGATGGGGCGGGGAGAAATTCACCCCTCCACTTT. It encodes CASSQDGAGRNSPLHF.

There are a few counts of this clone. This rearrangement joins TRBV12-2 to TRBJ1-2. TRBV12-2 is recorded as a pseudogene. The CDR3 runs 15 residues. The CDR3 nucleotides are TGTGCAAGTCGCTTATGGAATGGGGGGGCGGCTGGCTACACCTTC. This codes for CASRLWNGGAAGYTF.

The CDR3 reads CASSPWGRDEKLFF. The CDR3 coding sequence is TGTGCCAGCAGCCCGTGGGGGAGGGATGAAAAACTGTTTTTT. The chain couples TRBV3-1 (or the pseudogene TRBV3-2) to TRBJ1-4, with a tentative D call TRBD1 (5 bases). The CDR3 runs 14 residues. The V and J ends lost 4 bases and 6 bases respectively, with 12 bases between them. Germline lookup yields CDR1 LGHDT and CDR2 YNNKEL (reference sequence).

The rearrangement uses TRBV7-2 and TRBJ1-5; no definite D call. V lost 6 bases to trimming and J lost 0 bases, with 18 bases between them. There are 17 residues in the CDR3. From germline, CDR1 is SGHTA and CDR2 FQGNSA. CDR3 sequence reads: CASSHHQGRRSNQPQHF. CDR3 DNA sequence: TGTGCCAGCAGTCATCACCAAGGCAGGCGTAGCAATCAGCCCCAGCATTTT.

This chain joins TRBV3-1 (or the pseudogene TRBV3-2) and TRBJ1-3, with a tentative D call TRBD1 (6 bases). The CDR3 consists of 15 residues. The germline V and J ends were trimmed by 1 base and 6 bases, with 13 bases remaining between them. Per germline, CDR1 LGHDT and CDR2 YNNKEL (reference sequence). The CDR3, as DNA: TGTGCCAGCAGCCAAGTAGGGGCAGGGGAAAACACCATATATTTT. It specifies CASSQVGAGENTIYF.

This sequence joins TRBV6-5 and TRBJ1-6; D is perhaps TRBD1 (6 bases). The CDR3 extends over 15 amino acids. Germline V lookup: CDR1 MNHEY, CDR2 SVGAGI. The V gene lost 7 bases and the J gene lost 5 bases, with 15 bases spanning the gap. CDR3 in amino acids: CASNRLGQNNSPLHF. The CDR3 bases are TGTGCCAGCAACAGACTCGGACAGAATAATTCACCCCTCCACTTT.